Each of the 22 T cell receptor beta chains below was sequenced from the same sample in a study of vaccination and CD4 T cells after COVID-19. Treatment noted: 10-day PBMC culture with coronavirus spike peptide pools or control peptides (ViraFEST assay). The Oncomine TCR Beta short-read assay sequenced DNA from cultured CD4+ T cells. TCRdb redid the calling of the PCR reads with MiXCR, one entry per CDR3 protein. The sample records roughly 22,000 distinct CDR3 sequences, about 30% being singletons. For these receptors, no antigen is known. Sample: cultured CD4+ T cells from blood. Receptors were obtained from a human donor with COVID-19.

This sequence joins TRBV5-4 and TRBJ2-2; 10 bases line up with TRBD2. V trimming: 4 bases; J trimming: 0 bases; junction bases outside the gene matches: 6. In germline, CDR1 is SGHNT, CDR2 YYREEE (reference sequence). The CDR3 contains 17 residues. The CDR3 DNA follows: TGTGCCAGCAGCCTTTTACTAGCGGGGACGAACACCGGGGAGCTGTTTTTT. It encodes CASSLLLAGTNTGELFF.

This clonotype came up a few times. The J gene is TRBJ2-5, the V gene TRBV7-3, with 9 nucleotides matching TRBD2. V was clipped by 2 bases and J by 5 bases; unmatched bases: 12. This CDR3 has 17 amino acids. Germline V CDR1 and CDR2: SGHTA, FQGTGA. The CDR3, as DNA: TGTGCCAGCAGCTTAGGCCGTCGCGGGGGGGCCGGTGAGACCCAGTACTTC. Amino acids: CASSLGRRGGAGETQYF.

The genes are TRBV15 and TRBJ2-3, with TRBD1 as a possible D gene (5 bases). The CDR3 is 14 residues long. In germline, CDR1 is LNHNV, CDR2 YYDKDF (reference sequence). Trimming shortened V by 1 base and J by 0 bases, and 5 bases separated the two germline ends. CDR3 in amino acids: CATSRGQSTDTQYF. The CDR3 DNA sequence: TGTGCCACCAGCAGAGGACAGAGCACAGATACGCAGTATTTT.

By sample fraction, this clonotype is medium-sized (0.01 to 0.1%). The chain recombines TRBV20-1 with TRBJ2-2, with 8 bases aligning to TRBD1. This CDR3 has 16 residues. Germline values: CDR1 DFQATT, CDR2 SNEGSKA (reference sequence). The J segment lost 5 bases and the V segment lost 2 bases, leaving 10 bases of the junction unmatched. CDR3 loop: CSARFHRTGSTGELFF. The CDR3 nucleotides read TGCAGTGCTAGATTCCATAGGACAGGGAGTACCGGGGAGCTGTTTTTT.

This chain connects TRBV5-8 to TRBJ2-3; maybe TRBD2 (6 bases). This CDR3 is 15 amino acids long. The germline V gene encodes CDR1 SGHTS and CDR2 YDEGEE. Trimming removed 3 bases from V and 2 bases from J, with 13 bases in between. This CDR3 reads CASSSGDGATDTQYF. CDR3 nucleotide sequence: TGTGCCAGCAGCTCGGGGGACGGAGCCACAGATACGCAGTATTTT.

The chain recombines TRBV27 with TRBJ2-2; the D gene could be TRBD1 or TRBD2 (6 bases each). This CDR3 region has 15 residues. Germline assignment: CDR1 MNHEY and CDR2 SMNVEV (reference sequence). V lost 7 bases to trimming and J lost 7 bases, with 19 bases between them. Here the CDR3 reads CASKSGALKGGELFF. CDR3 in DNA: TGTGCCAGCAAGTCGGGGGCTCTAAAGGGCGGGGAGCTGTTTTTT.

The table lists this clonotype with a few counts. J is TRBJ1-4 and V is TRBV20-1; no clear D. Germline V gene data show CDR1 as DFQATT and CDR2 as SNEGSKA (reference sequence). The V end was cut by 1 base, the J end by 3 bases, with 12 bases between. The CDR3 sequence is 15 residues long. The CDR3 region has the DNA TGCAGTGCTAGAGCCCCCCAGTCAGCTAATGAAAAACTGTTTTTT. This sequence encodes CSARAPQSANEKLFF.

The genes are TRBV18 and TRBJ1-1; D call uncertain. This CDR3 spans 15 amino acids. Germline V CDR1 and CDR2: KGHSH, LQKENI. Trimming pared 3 bases from V and 1 base from J, leaving 12 bases between. CDR3 sequence: CASSPMAWGNTEAFF. CDR3 DNA: TGTGCCAGCTCACCGATGGCTTGGGGGAACACTGAAGCTTTCTTT. The whole variable domain, remainder taken from reference TRBV18 and TRBJ1-1, is NAGVMQNPRHLVRRRGQEARLRCSPMKGHSHVYWYRQLPEEGLKFMVYLQKENIIDESGMPKERFSAEFPKEGPSILRIQQVVRGDSAAYFCASSPMAWGNTEAFFGQGTRLTVV.

The sample holds a few counts of this clonotype. CDR3 DNA sequence: TGCAGTGCTAGAGGTACGGCTCCGATCTCTGGAAACACCATATATTTT. Amino acids: CSARGTAPISGNTIYF. The rearrangement uses TRBV20-1 and TRBJ1-3, with D hard to call. CDR1 and CDR2 from the germline V gene are DFQATT and SNEGSKA (reference sequence). This CDR3 comprises 16 residues. V lost 1 base and J lost 0, with 13 bases in between.

The chain recombines TRBV6-1 with TRBJ2-7, with a possible D match to TRBD2 (6 bases). This CDR3 region has 14 residues. The germline V gene encodes CDR1 MNHNS and CDR2 SASEGT. The germline V and J ends were trimmed by 6 bases and 0 bases, with 12 bases remaining between them. CDR3 nucleotide sequence: TGTGCCAGCAGCTTGGGACTTGTCTCCTACGAGCAGTACTTC. The encoded protein is CASSLGLVSYEQYF.

This clonotype showed up just a few times. The CDR3 sequence is CATSRGSGGSSYEQYF. The DNA of the CDR3 is TGTGCCACCAGCAGAGGTAGTGGGGGAAGCTCCTACGAGCAGTACTTC. The V and J genes are TRBV15 and TRBJ2-7, with D perhaps being TRBD1 or TRBD2 (5 bases each). Trimming removed 1 base at V and 0 bases at J, with 13 bases between. Looked up from germline, CDR1 is LNHNV and CDR2 is YYDKDF (reference sequence). The CDR3 consists of 16 residues.

The J gene is TRBJ2-7, the V gene TRBV6-1; a weak D match, TRBD1 (5 bases). Between the trimmed V and J ends, which lost 5 bases and 1 base, there was a span of 9 bases. This CDR3 is built from 13 residues. Germline CDR1 and CDR2: MNHNS and SASEGT. Here the CDR3 reads CASSRGQSYEQYF. CDR3 coding DNA: TGTGCCAGCAGTAGAGGACAATCCTACGAGCAGTACTTC.

This clonotype has just one count. The chain has TRBV6-1 and TRBJ1-1; maybe TRBD1 (6 bases). Trimming took 5 bases from V and 1 from J, leaving 17 bases between them. In germline, CDR1 is MNHNS, CDR2 SASEGT. This CDR3 has 16 residues. CDR3: CASSRAGGATNTEAFF. The CDR3 bases are TGTGCCAGCAGTCGCGCCGGGGGGGCGACGAACACTGAAGCTTTCTTT.

This clonotype occurred a few times. The chain is built from TRBV15 and TRBJ1-1; possible D gene TRBD1, 6 bases. The V end lost 0 bases, the J end lost 6 bases, and 14 bases lay between the germline ends. Germline lookup yields CDR1 LNHNV and CDR2 YYDKDF (reference sequence). The CDR3 length is 15 residues. The DNA of the CDR3 is TGTGCCACCAGCAGAGATAAGGGGGGCGCGGCTGAAGCTTTCTTT. Residues: CATSRDKGGAAEAFF.

The chain has TRBV7-2 and TRBJ2-2; TRBD2 aligns across 9 bases. This CDR3 has 16 amino acids. V gave up 2 bases and J gave up 6 bases; unmatched junction bases: 7. From germline, CDR1 is SGHTA and CDR2 FQGNSA. Here the CDR3 DNA reads TGTGCCAGCAGCTTACGCGGGGGGGCCTTCCCCGGGGAGCTGTTTTTT. As protein: CASSLRGGAFPGELFF.

The chain carries TRBV29-1 and TRBJ1-2; D perhaps matches TRBD1 (6 bases). CDR1 SQVTM and CDR2 ANQGSEA come from the germline V gene. The CDR3 contains 13 residues. V was shortened by 5 bases and J by 7 bases, with 17 bases between the two germline ends. CDR3 protein: CSVQQGGGFGYTF. As DNA, the CDR3 is TGCAGCGTTCAACAGGGTGGGGGCTTTGGCTACACCTTC.

V is TRBV29-1 and J is TRBJ1-2; weak D call: TRBD1 (6 bases). Looked up from germline, CDR1 is SQVTM and CDR2 is ANQGSEA. Trimming removed 3 bases from V and 4 bases from J, with 12 bases in between. The CDR3 runs 13 residues. CDR3 bases: TGCAGCGTTGAGGGCAGGGGAACCTATGGCTACACCTTC. Translated: CSVEGRGTYGYTF.

V and J are TRBV10-3 and TRBJ2-3; perhaps TRBD2 as D (6 bases). Trimming took 6 bases from V and 0 from J, leaving 13 bases between them. Germline loops: CDR1 ENHRY, CDR2 SYGVKD. This CDR3 contains 15 residues. Here the CDR3 DNA reads TGTGCCATCAGCGGCGGGACGGCGAGCACAGATACGCAGTATTTT. It codes for CAISGGTASTDTQYF.

The chain links TRBV2 to TRBJ2-3, with TRBD2 matching 13 bases. CDR3 size: 16 residues. V lost 2 bases and J lost 4; bases outside the gene matches: 3. CDR1 is SNHLY, CDR2 FYNNEI, per germline. CDR3 residues: CASSETTSGGSDTQYF. The CDR3 DNA is TGTGCCAGCAGTGAAACGACTAGCGGGGGGTCAGATACGCAGTATTTT.

The rearrangement links TRBV9 to TRBJ1-6; D is unresolved. Trimming pared 4 bases from V and 10 bases from J, leaving 15 bases between. The CDR3 is 14 amino acids. Germline V lookup: CDR1 SGDLS, CDR2 YYNGEE. CDR3 in amino acids: CASSPQPYLSPLHF. The CDR3 DNA sequence: TGTGCCAGCAGCCCCCAGCCCTATTTATCACCCCTCCACTTT. Filled out from reference TRBV9 and TRBJ1-6, the complete variable domain reads DSGVTQTPKHLITATGQRVTLRCSPRSGDLSVYWYQQSLDQGLQFLIQYYNGEERAKGNILERFSAQQFPDLHSELNLSSLELGDSALYFCASSPQPYLSPLHFGNGTRLTVT.

Only a few counts were recorded for this clonotype. For the CDR3, the DNA is TGTGCCACCAGCAGAGGGGGGGGGGAGACCCAGTACTTC. It translates to CATSRGGGETQYF. The rearrangement links TRBV15 to TRBJ2-5, with 7 positions matching TRBD2. The V segment lost 1 base and the J segment 5 bases; nucleotides outside the gene matches: 1. Germline V gene lookup returns CDR1 LNHNV and CDR2 YYDKDF (reference sequence). This CDR3 contains 13 residues. Looking up the rest from reference TRBV15 and TRBJ2-5 gives the full variable domain: DAMVIQNPRYQVTQFGKPVTLSCSQTLNHNVMYWYQQKSSQAPKLLFHYYDKDFNNEADTPDNFQSRRPNTSFCFLDIRSPGLGDTAMYLCATSRGGGETQYFGPGTRLLVL.

This clonotype has a handful of counts. This chain links TRBV11-3 with TRBJ2-3; TRBD1 matches at 7 bases. The germline CDR1 and CDR2 sequences are SGHNT and YENEEA. V shed 1 base, J shed 0 bases, and the junction held 7 bases outside the gene matches. The CDR3 loop spans 17 amino acids. CDR3 sequence: CASSLVIGTASTDTQYF. The CDR3 region has the DNA TGTGCCAGCAGCTTAGTGATTGGGACAGCTAGCACAGATACGCAGTATTTT.